This entry is about one T cell receptor beta chain. The sample comes from a study of cytomegalovirus exposure and HLA in healthy donors. Both 60 Vbeta primers and 13 Jbeta primers went into the PCR. Profiling relied on immunoSEQ multiplex PCR, and the TCRdb table lists in-frame clones only, not all of them. The sample has approximately 120,000 clones; roughly 82% are singletons. The CDR3 totals 15 residues. CDR1 MNHEY and CDR2 SVGAGI come from the germline V gene. J gave up 0 bases and V 6 bases, and 6 bases lay outside the gene matches. Material: PBMCs. This sequence originates from a woman aged 55-75 years in good health and CMV-seropositive. The V call is TRBV6-5, the J call TRBJ2-7; 9 bases fit TRBD1. CDR3 sequence: CASRLTQGASYEQYF. The CDR3 DNA sequence: TGTGCCAGCAGGCTCACACAGGGGGCCTCCTACGAGCAGTACTTC.